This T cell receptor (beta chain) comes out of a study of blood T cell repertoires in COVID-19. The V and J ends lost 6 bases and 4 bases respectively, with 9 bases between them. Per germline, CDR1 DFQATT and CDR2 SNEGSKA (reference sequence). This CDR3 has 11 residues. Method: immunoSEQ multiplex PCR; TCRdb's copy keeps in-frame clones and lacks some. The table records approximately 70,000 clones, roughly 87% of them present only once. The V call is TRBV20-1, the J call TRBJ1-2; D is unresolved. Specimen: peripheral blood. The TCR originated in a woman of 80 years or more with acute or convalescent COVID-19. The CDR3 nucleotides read TGCAGTGCCGGGCGGGGCTATGGCTACACCTTC. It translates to CSAGRGYGYTF.